Listed below are T cell receptor beta chains from one sample, sequenced in a study of T cells after yellow fever vaccination. One entry per CDR3 protein results from TCRdb running MiXCR on the 5' RACE reads. The sample contains about 580,000 distinct CDR3 sequences, 17% of which appear only once. Source: PBMCs, taken about 5 days after the first yellow fever vaccination. These receptors all stem from a man aged 18 to 29 who received the YFV17D yellow fever vaccine. The CDR3 runs from the conserved cysteine through the conserved F or W. The D gene is left open where the match is weak.

TRBJ2-2	-	TRBV7-9	CASSLPNTGELFF
TRBJ1-2	TRBD1	TRBV7-9	CASSWGTGALYGYTF
TRBJ1-4	TRBD1	TRBV28	CASIEPGQGYEKLFF
TRBJ2-7	-	TRBV20-1	CSARANPDATYEQYF
TRBJ2-3	-	TRBV3-1	CASSRDSVSDTQYF
TRBJ2-7	TRBD1	TRBV20-1	CSARDRTDPYEQYF
TRBJ2-1	-	TRBV23-1	CATSLLPRGSYNEQFF
TRBJ2-3	TRBD2	TRBV20-1	CSARGRGGRGDSDTQYF
TRBJ1-6	TRBD1	TRBV28	CASTPRGPESPLHF
TRBJ1-3	-	TRBV28	CASSSASSGNTIYF
TRBJ2-5	-	TRBV10-3	CAIKPSHGGNQETQYF
TRBJ2-2	-	TRBV10-3	CAISEFRRDTGELFF
TRBJ2-5	TRBD2	TRBV20-1	CSATRTSGGARLTQYF
TRBJ2-1	-	TRBV10-1	CASSGITRGSYNEQFF
TRBJ2-2	-	TRBV7-3	CASSFQGGRNTGELFF
TRBJ2-1	TRBD2	TRBV7-2	CASSLGRGDEQFF
TRBJ1-5	-	TRBV20-1	CSALSLTDSNQPQHF
TRBJ1-6	-	TRBV25-1	CASSETGRVKNSPLHF
TRBJ2-7	-	TRBV10-2	CASSENPGEQYF
TRBJ1-1	-	TRBV4-1	CASSQGRSTEAFF
TRBJ2-3	TRBD2	TRBV5-1	CASSAIGLAGSDTQYF
TRBJ2-2	TRBD1	TRBV6-1	CASKPETGEGELFF
TRBJ2-3	TRBD1	TRBV24-1	CATRDRLADTQYF
TRBJ2-3	TRBD1	TRBV19	CASSTTLGQGTTYF
TRBJ2-5	-	TRBV7-8	CASSPGVGRGDGETQYF
TRBJ1-1	-	TRBV5-1	CASNGDKNTEAFF
TRBJ2-3	TRBD1	TRBV2	CASSEGQGFKDTQYF
TRBJ2-1	-	TRBV7-9	CASNLGGSYNEQFF
TRBJ2-1	-	TRBV5-1	CASSPPGWRDSYNEQFF
TRBJ1-4	-	TRBV5-1	CASSLGVSPTNEKLFF
TRBJ2-3	-	TRBV5-1	CASSPIGGPSTDTQYF
TRBJ2-3	TRBD2	TRBV5-1	CASSPGLAGGSYTQYF
TRBJ2-7	-	TRBV12-3/TRBV12-4	CASTGVKLDEQYF
TRBJ2-3	TRBD1	TRBV7-7	CASSSTGRADTQYF
TRBJ2-5	TRBD2	TRBV3-1	CASSPTSGAETQYF
TRBJ2-5	-	TRBV7-2	CASSPTLPATQETQYF
TRBJ1-1	-	TRBV7-9	CASNLRGGNTEAFF
TRBJ2-1	-	TRBV7-9	CASSPHRVENSPGEQFF
TRBJ1-1	TRBD1	TRBV10-3	CAIRGTGGKTEAFF
TRBJ2-1	-	TRBV5-4	CASSLVSGNEQFF
TRBJ1-3	-	TRBV6-5	CASSYSLQGTGNTIYF
TRBJ2-3	-	TRBV7-3	CASSLTLSSTDTQYF
TRBJ2-2	TRBD2	TRBV5-4	CASSFSRILAGGSNTGELFF
TRBJ1-1	-	TRBV7-2	CASSQGVRGQEAFF
TRBJ1-1	-	TRBV4-3	CASSQDTADAYTEAFF
TRBJ2-1	-	TRBV20-1	CSASPGGLYYNEQFF
TRBJ2-5	-	TRBV6-2/TRBV6-3	CASSRQGPLQETQYF
TRBJ2-5	-	TRBV15	CATSRDSGVETQYF
TRBJ2-3	-	TRBV5-5	CASTVPGTTVGDTQYF